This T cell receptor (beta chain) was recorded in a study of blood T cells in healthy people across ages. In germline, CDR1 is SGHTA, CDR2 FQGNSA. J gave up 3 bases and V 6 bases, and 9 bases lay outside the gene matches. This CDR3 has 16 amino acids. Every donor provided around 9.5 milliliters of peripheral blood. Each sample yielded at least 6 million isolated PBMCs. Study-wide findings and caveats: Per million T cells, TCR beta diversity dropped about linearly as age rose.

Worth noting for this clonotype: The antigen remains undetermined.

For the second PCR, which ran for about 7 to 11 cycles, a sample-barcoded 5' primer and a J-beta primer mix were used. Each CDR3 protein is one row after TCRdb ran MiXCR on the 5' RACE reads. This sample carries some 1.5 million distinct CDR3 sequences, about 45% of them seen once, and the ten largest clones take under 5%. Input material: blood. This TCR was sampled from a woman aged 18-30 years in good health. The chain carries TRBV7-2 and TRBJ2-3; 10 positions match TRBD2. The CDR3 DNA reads TGTGCCAGCAGATGGGCCCTAGCGGGGGCGACAGATACGCAGTATTTT. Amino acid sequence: CASRWALAGATDTQYF.